This T cell receptor (beta chain) emerged from a study of cytomegalovirus exposure and HLA in healthy donors. Regarding this clone: What it binds is unknown.

The study, taken as a whole, reports: Sequences of the TCR beta chain were said to predict the HLA-A and HLA-B alleles of most subjects accurately.

This CDR3 comprises 14 residues. Losses at the gene ends were 5 bases for V and 0 bases for J; bases not matched to a gene: 3. Germline CDR1 and CDR2: KGHSH and LQKENI. The PCR employed 60 Vbeta primers together with 13 Jbeta primers. This table comes from immunoSEQ multiplex PCR, and its TCRdb copy is limited to in-frame clones, with some not included. The data show about 110,000 clones, with 60% to 80% seen just once and over 2% held by the top ten. This receptor was obtained from a man aged 40-49 years in good health and CMV-seronegative. What was sequenced was PBMCs. The chain is built from TRBV18 and TRBJ1-1, with TRBD1 matching 7 bases. CDR3 protein: CASSRDRLNTEAFF. The DNA of the CDR3 is TGTGCCAGCTCAAGGGACAGACTGAACACTGAAGCTTTCTTT.